Sequencing of this T cell receptor (beta chain) was carried out in a study of Graves' ophthalmopathy and Graves' hyperthyroidism. RNA transcripts provided the template for amplifying TCR beta CDR3 regions. A first-round RT-PCR used HTBI primers, followed by a second-round multiplex PCR. Each CDR3 protein gets one entry after TCRdb re-called the multiplex PCR reads with MiXCR. Among more than 1,000,000 distinct CDR3 sequences listed, about two fifths were seen once. Only a few counts were recorded for this clonotype. The CDR3 is 15 amino acids. Trimming removed 4 bases from V and 4 bases from J; junction bases left unmatched: 7. Germline V gene data show CDR1 as MNHEY and CDR2 as SVGAGI.

The chain combines TRBV6-5 with TRBJ1-3; 7 bases map to TRBD1. Sequencing was carried out using peripheral blood or thyroid tissue (not recorded which). This TCR was recovered from an adult man with Graves' hyperthyroidism. CDR3 nucleotide sequence: TGTGCCAGCAGTTTCCCCGGGACAGCGGGAAACACCATATATTTT. Protein: CASSFPGTAGNTIYF.